This T cell receptor beta chain is drawn from a study of blood T cell repertoires in COVID-19. Looking at the study overall: COVID-19 samples, acute and convalescent, were from the United States, Italy and Spain. PBMCs, B-cell-depleted T cells, or T cells provided the cDNA or gDNA that made up the material.

In the original analysis: Amplifying reference gene primers gave estimates of nucleated cell counts. Assay used: immunoSEQ multiplex PCR; TCRdb lists only in-frame clones, some missing. That table furnishes V, J and clone size, whereas the DNA furnished D and trimming. The sample carries 130,000 to 150,000 clones, about 89% recorded once. Germline trimming cut 4 bases from V and 9 bases from J; bases unmatched to any gene: 11. The CDR3 extends over 14 amino acids. The germline gives CDR1 LGHDT, CDR2 YNNKEL (reference sequence). The chain uses TRBV3-1 (or the pseudogene TRBV3-2) and TRBJ1-1; 7 positions agree with TRBD1. The sequence was obtained from a man in his fifties or sixties who had recovered from COVID-19. The source material was peripheral blood. The CDR3 loop reads CASSPRQGMGQAFF. Written as DNA, the CDR3 is TGTGCCAGCAGCCCTAGACAGGGTATGGGCCAAGCTTTCTTT.